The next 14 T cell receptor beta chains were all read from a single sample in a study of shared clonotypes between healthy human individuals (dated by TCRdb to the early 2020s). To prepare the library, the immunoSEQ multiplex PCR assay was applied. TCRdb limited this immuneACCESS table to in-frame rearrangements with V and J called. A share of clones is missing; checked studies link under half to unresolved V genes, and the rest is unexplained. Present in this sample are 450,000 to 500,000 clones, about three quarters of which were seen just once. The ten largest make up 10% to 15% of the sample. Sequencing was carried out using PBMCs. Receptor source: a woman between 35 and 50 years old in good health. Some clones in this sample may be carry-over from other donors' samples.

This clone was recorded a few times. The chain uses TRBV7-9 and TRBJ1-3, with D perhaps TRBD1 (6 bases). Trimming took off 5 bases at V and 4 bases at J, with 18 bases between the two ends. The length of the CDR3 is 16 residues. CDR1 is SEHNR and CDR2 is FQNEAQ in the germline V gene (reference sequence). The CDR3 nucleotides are TGTGCCAGCAGCACCTCCTCAGGGGTACAGGGAAACACCATATATTTT. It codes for CASSTSSGVQGNTIYF.

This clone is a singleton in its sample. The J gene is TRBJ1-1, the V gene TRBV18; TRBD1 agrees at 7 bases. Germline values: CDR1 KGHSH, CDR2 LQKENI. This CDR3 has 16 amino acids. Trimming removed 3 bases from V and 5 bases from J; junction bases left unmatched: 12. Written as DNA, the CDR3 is TGTGCCAGCTCACCGAACAGGGGAGATAGGAGGACTGAAGCTTTCTTT. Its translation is CASSPNRGDRRTEAFF. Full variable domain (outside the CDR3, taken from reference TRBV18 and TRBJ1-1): NAGVMQNPRHLVRRRGQEARLRCSPMKGHSHVYWYRQLPEEGLKFMVYLQKENIIDESGMPKERFSAEFPKEGPSILRIQQVVRGDSAAYFCASSPNRGDRRTEAFFGQGTRLTVV.

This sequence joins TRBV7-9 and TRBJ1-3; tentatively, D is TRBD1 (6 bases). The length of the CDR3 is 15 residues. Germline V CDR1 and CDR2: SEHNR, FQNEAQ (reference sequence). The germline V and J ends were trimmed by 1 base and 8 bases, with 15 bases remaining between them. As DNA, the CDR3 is TGTGCCAGCAGCTTAGAGGGGGGGGTCTTCGACACCATATATTTT. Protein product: CASSLEGGVFDTIYF.

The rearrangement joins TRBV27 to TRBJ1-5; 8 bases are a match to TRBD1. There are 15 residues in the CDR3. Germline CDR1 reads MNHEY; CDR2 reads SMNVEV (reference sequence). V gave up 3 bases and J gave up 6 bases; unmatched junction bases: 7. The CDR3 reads CASSLFGQGIQPQHF. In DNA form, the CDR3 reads TGTGCCAGCAGTTTGTTCGGACAGGGCATTCAGCCCCAGCATTTT.

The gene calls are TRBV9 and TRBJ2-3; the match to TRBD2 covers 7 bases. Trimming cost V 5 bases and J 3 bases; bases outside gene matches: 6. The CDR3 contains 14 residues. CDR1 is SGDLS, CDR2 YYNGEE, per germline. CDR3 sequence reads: CASSGLVGTDTQYF. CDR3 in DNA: TGTGCCAGCAGTGGACTAGTCGGGACAGATACGCAGTATTTT. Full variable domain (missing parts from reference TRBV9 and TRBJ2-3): DSGVTQTPKHLITATGQRVTLRCSPRSGDLSVYWYQQSLDQGLQFLIQYYNGEERAKGNILERFSAQQFPDLHSELNLSSLELGDSALYFCASSGLVGTDTQYFGPGTRLTVL.

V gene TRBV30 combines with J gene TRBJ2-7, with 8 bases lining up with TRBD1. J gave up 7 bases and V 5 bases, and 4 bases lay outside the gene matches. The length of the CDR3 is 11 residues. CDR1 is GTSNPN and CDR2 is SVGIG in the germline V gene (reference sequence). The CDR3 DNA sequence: TGTGCCTGGGCCACAGGGGGTGAGCAGTACTTC. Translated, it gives CAWATGGEQYF.

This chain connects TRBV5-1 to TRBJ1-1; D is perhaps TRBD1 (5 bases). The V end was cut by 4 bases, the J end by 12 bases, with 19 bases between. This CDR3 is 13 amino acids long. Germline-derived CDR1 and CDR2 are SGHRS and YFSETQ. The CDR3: CASSHPGRTETFF. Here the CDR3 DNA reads TGCGCCAGCAGCCACCCAGGGCGTACCGAGACTTTCTTT. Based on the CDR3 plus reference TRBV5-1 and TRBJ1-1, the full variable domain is KAGVTQTPRYLIKTRGQQVTLSCSPISGHRSVSWYQQTPGQGLQFLFEYFSETQRNKGNFPGRFSGRQFSNSRSEMNVSTLELGDSALYLCASSHPGRTETFFGQGTRLTVV.

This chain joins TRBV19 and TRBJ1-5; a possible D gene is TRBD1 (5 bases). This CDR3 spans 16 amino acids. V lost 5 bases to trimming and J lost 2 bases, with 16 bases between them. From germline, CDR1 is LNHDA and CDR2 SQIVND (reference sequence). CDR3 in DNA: TGTGCCAGTAGTGACTGGCGAAGGGGTGGCAATCAGCCCCAGCATTTT. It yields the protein CASSDWRRGGNQPQHF.

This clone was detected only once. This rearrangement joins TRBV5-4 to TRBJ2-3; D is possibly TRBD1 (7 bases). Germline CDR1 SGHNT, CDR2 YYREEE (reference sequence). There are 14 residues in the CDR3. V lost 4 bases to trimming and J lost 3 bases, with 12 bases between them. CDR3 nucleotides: TGTGCCAGCAGCCCCAGGGGGAGGACAGATACGCAGTATTTT. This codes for CASSPRGRTDTQYF.

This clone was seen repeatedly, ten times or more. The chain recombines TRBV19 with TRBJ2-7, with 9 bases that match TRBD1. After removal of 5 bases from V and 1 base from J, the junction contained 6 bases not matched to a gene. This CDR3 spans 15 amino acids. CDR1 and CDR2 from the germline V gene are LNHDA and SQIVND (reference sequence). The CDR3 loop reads CASSFRTGASYEQYF. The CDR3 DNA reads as TGTGCCAGTAGTTTCCGGACAGGGGCTTCCTACGAGCAGTACTTC.

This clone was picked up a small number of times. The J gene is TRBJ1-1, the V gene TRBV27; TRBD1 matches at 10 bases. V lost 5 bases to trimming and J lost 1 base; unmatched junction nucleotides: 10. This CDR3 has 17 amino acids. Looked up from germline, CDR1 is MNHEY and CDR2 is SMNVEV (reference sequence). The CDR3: CASSKKGTGVSNTEAFF. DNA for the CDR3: TGTGCCAGCAGTAAAAAAGGGACAGGGGTTTCGAACACTGAAGCTTTCTTT.

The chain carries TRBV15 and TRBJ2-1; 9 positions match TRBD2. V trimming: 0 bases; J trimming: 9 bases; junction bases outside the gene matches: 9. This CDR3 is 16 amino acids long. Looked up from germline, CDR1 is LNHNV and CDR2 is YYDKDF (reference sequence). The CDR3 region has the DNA TGTGCCACCAGCAGAGAAAAGGTAGCGGGAGAGATTGAGCAGTTCTTC. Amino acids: CATSREKVAGEIEQFF.

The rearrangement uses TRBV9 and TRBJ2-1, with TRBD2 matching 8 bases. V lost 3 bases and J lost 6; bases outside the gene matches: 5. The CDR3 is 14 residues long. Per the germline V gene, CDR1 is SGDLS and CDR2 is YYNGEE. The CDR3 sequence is CASSAQTSANEQFF. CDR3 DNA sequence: TGTGCCAGCAGCGCCCAGACTAGCGCCAATGAGCAGTTCTTC.

The CDR3 DNA reads TGTGCCAGCAGTGAAGTCGGGAGAGGGGCCGGGGAGCTGTTTTTT. Translating gives CASSEVGRGAGELFF. The chain recombines TRBV2 with TRBJ2-2, with a possible D match to TRBD2 (6 bases). Germline CDR1 SNHLY, CDR2 FYNNEI. The V and J ends lost 1 base and 6 bases respectively, with 12 bases between them. This CDR3 spans 15 amino acids.